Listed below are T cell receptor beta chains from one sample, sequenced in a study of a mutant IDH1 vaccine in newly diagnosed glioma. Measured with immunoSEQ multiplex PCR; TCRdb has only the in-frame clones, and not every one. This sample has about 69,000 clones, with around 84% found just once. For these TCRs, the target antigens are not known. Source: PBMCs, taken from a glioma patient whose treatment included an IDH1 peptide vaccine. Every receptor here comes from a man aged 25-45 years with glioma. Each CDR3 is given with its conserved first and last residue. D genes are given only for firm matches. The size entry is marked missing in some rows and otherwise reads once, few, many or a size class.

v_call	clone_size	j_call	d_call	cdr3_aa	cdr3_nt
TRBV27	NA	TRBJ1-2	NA	CASSKIRAPSPYGYTF	TGTGCCAGCTCGAAAATCAGGGCCCCTTCACCTTATGGCTACACCTTC
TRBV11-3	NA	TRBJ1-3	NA	CASSLDRKGNTIYF	TGTGCCAGCAGCTTAGATCGGAAAGGAAACACCATATATTTT
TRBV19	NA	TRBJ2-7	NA	CASSISRGNEQYF	TGTGCCAGTAGTATTTCCCGGGGAAACGAGCAGTACTTC
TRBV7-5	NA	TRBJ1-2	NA	CVRSLSNGTF	TGTGTCAGAAGCTTAAGTAATGGCACCTTC
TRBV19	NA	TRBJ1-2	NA	CASSHPGHGLGYTF	TGTGCCAGTAGTCACCCCGGACACGGCCTCGGCTACACCTTC
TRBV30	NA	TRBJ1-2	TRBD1	CAWSKRRQGGYGYTF	TGTGCCTGGAGTAAGCGACGACAGGGAGGCTATGGCTACACCTTC
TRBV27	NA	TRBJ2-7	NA	CASSLLPDRTVEQYF	TGTGCCAGCAGTTTATTACCCGACAGGACCGTCGAGCAGTACTTC
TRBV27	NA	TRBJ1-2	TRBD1	CASSLGQGAYGYTF	TGTGCCAGCAGTTTAGGACAGGGGGCCTATGGCTACACCTTC
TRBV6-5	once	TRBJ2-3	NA	CASSYPDPTNTQYF	TGTGCCAGCAGTTACCCAGACCCCACAAATACGCAGTATTTT
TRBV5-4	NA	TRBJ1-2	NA	CASSAGVEGNGYTF	TGTGCCAGCAGCGCGGGGGTTGAGGGAAATGGCTACACCTTC
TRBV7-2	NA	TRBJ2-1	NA	CASSLARFNEQFF	TGTGCCAGCAGCTTAGCGCGGTTCAATGAGCAGTTCTTC
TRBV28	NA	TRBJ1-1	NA	CASSLPLRTEAFF	TGTGCCAGCAGTTTACCCCTTCGGACTGAAGCTTTCTTT
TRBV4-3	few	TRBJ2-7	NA	CASSQEWRRREQYF	TGCGCCAGCAGCCAAGAATGGAGAAGGAGGGAGCAGTACTTC
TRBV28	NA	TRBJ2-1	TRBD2	CASTEVASGLGYTNEQFF	TGTGCCAGCACCGAGGTAGCTAGCGGGCTGGGTTATACGAATGAGCAGTTCTTC
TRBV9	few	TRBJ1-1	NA	CASSVERDTEAFF	TGTGCCAGCAGCGTAGAAAGGGATACTGAAGCTTTCTTT
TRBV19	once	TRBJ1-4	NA	CASSTGPANEKLFF	TGTGCCAGTAGCACGGGCCCGGCTAATGAAAAACTGTTTTTT
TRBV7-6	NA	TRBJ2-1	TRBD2	CASSSGTSEVVNEQFF	TGTGCCAGCAGCAGTGGGACTAGCGAGGTCGTGAATGAGCAGTTCTTC
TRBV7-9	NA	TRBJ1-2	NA	CASSPRTVTNYGYTF	TGTGCCAGCAGCCCTAGGACAGTTACTAACTATGGCTACACCTTC
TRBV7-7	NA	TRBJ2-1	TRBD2	CASSSRREGNEQFF	TGTGCCAGCAGCTCTCGAAGGGAGGGGAATGAGCAGTTCTTC
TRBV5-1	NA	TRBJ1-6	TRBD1	CASSTQQGNSPLHF	TGCGCCAGCAGCACCCAACAGGGGAACTCACCCCTCCACTTT
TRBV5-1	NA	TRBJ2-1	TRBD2	CASRGLAGGNEQFF	TGCGCCAGCAGGGGATTAGCGGGAGGGAATGAGCAGTTCTTC
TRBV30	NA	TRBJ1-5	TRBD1	CAWSVTGTGANQPQHF	TGTGCCTGGAGTGTGACCGGGACAGGGGCAAATCAGCCCCAGCATTTT
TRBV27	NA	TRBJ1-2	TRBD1	CASSRTGLGGYTF	TGTGCCAGCAGCAGGACAGGGCTTGGAGGCTACACCTTC
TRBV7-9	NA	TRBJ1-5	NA	CASSLTGNGGNQPQHF	TGTGCCAGCAGCTTGACAGGTAATGGAGGCAATCAGCCCCAGCATTTT
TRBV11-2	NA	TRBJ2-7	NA	CASSLVARPHEQYF	TGTGCCAGCAGCTTAGTCGCCAGGCCCCACGAGCAGTACTTC
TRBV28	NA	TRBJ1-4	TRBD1	CASSSDRVHEKLFF	TGTGCCAGCAGTTCGGACAGGGTTCATGAAAAACTGTTTTTT
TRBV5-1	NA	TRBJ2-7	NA	CASSLGRTAGEQYF	TGCGCCAGCAGCCTAGGGAGGACGGCCGGCGAGCAGTACTTC
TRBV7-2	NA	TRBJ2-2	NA	CASSPRGASESTGELFF	TGTGCCAGCAGCCCGCGAGGGGCTAGCGAGAGCACCGGGGAGCTGTTTTTT
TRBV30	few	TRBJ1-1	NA	CAWSVQPFTEAFF	TGTGCCTGGAGTGTACAACCGTTCACTGAAGCTTTCTTT
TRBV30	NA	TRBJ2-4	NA	CAWTHLRAKNIQYF	TGTGCCTGGACCCACTTGAGGGCCAAAAACATTCAGTACTTC
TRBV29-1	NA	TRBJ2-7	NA	CSAADGTSAYEQYF	TGCAGCGCCGCGGATGGGACCTCGGCCTACGAGCAGTACTTC
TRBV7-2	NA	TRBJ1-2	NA	CASSLRRRAYGYTF	TGTGCCAGCAGCTTACGGCGGAGGGCCTATGGCTACACCTTC
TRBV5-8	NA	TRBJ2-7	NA	CASSWEGWGLSYEQYF	TGTGCCAGCAGCTGGGAGGGCTGGGGGCTCTCCTACGAGCAGTACTTC
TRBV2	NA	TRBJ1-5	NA	CASSSEGGQPQHF	TGTGCCAGCAGCAGTGAGGGGGGACAGCCCCAGCATTTT
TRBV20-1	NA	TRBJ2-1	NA	CSASLNEQFF	TGCAGTGCGAGTCTAAATGAGCAGTTCTTC
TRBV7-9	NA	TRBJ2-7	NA	CASSLSNNRAEQYF	TGTGCCAGCAGCTTATCTAACAACAGGGCCGAGCAGTACTTC
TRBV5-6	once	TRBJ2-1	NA	CASSQFGGGKENNEQFF	TGTGCCAGCAGCCAATTTGGCGGGGGCAAGGAGAACAATGAGCAGTTCTTC
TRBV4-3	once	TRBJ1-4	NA	CASSQDSGEKLFF	TGCGCCAGCAGCCAAGATTCGGGGGAAAAACTGTTTTTT
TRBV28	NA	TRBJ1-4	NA	CASSSPEWKLFF	TGTGCCAGCAGCTCCCCAGAGTGGAAACTGTTTTTT
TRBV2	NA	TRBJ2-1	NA	CASKGAPSGNEQFF	TGTGCCAGCAAGGGAGCACCCTCAGGAAATGAGCAGTTCTTC
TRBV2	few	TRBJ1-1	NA	CAEANTEAFF	TGTGCTGAAGCGAACACTGAAGCTTTCTTT
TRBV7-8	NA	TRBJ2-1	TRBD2	CASSYHIPRTSGDVKLYNEQFF	TGTGCCAGCAGCTACCACATCCCACGGACTAGCGGGGATGTAAAACTATACAATGAGCAGTTCTTC
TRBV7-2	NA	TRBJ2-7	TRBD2	CASSLGTSGGYEQYF	TGTGCCAGCAGCTTAGGGACTAGCGGGGGCTACGAGCAGTACTTC
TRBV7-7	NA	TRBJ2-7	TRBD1	CASSSGTGPSYEQYF	TGTGCCAGCAGCTCTGGGACAGGACCTTCCTACGAGCAGTACTTC
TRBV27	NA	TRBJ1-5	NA	CASSPYRVEQPQHF	TGTGCCAGCAGTCCCTACAGGGTTGAGCAGCCCCAGCATTTT
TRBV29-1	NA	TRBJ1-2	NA	CSVRTSAGGYTF	TGCAGCGTCCGGACCTCAGCCGGTGGCTACACCTTC
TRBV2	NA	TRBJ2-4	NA	CASRGNLAKNIQYF	TGTGCCAGCAGGGGAAATCTAGCCAAAAACATTCAGTACTTC
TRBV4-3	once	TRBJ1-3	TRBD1	CASSPQTGTGNTIYF	TGCGCCAGCAGCCCACAGACAGGGACGGGAAACACCATATATTTT
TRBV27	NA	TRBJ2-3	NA	CASSLRGSGQRVGTDTQYF	TGTGCCAGCAGTTTAAGGGGGTCGGGACAAAGGGTGGGGACAGATACGCAGTATTTT
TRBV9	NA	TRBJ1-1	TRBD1	CASSFNRDSSLEAFF	TGTGCCAGCAGCTTTAACCGGGACAGTAGCCTTGAAGCTTTCTTT
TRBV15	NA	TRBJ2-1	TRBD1	CATSRPRGQGRFDEQFF	TGTGCCACCAGCAGACCTCGGGGACAGGGAAGATTTGATGAGCAGTTCTTC
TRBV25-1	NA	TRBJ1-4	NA	CASSEAGKEKLFF	TGTGCCAGCAGTGAGGCAGGAAAGGAAAAACTGTTTTTT
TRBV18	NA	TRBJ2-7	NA	CASSLSGTSSYEQYF	TGTGCCAGCTCCCTTTCCGGGACCAGCTCCTACGAGCAGTACTTC
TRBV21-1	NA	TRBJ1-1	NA	CASTITREDRGWTEAFF	TGTGCCAGCACAATCACCAGGGAGGACAGGGGTTGGACTGAAGCTTTCTTT